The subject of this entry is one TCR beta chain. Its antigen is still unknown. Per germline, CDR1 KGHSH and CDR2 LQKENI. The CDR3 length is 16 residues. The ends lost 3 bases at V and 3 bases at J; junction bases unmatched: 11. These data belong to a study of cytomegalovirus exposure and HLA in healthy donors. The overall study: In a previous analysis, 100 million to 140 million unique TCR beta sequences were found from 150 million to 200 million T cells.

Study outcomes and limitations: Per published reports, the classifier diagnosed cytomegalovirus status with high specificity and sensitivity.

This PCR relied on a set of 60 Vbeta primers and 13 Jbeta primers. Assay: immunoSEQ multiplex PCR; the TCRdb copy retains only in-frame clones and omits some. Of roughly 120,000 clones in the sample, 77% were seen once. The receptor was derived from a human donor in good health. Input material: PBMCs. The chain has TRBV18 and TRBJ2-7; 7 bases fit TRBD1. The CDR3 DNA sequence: TGTGCCAGCTCACCCCCGACAGGGCCCTCCCACTACGAGCAGTACTTC. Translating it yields CASSPPTGPSHYEQYF.